This T cell receptor beta chain was obtained from a study of T cells after yellow fever vaccination. For the study at large: The fractions with low cell numbers were processed using SMART-Seq v4 Ultra Low Input.

TCRdb passed the 5' RACE reads through MiXCR, listing each CDR3 protein once. The repertoire holds tens of thousands of distinct CDR3 sequences, with about 6.3% as singletons. Germline V CDR1 and CDR2: SGHRS, YFSETQ. Deletions cut 4 bases from V and 4 bases from J, with 14 bases between. The CDR3 is made up of 14 amino acids. Study-level findings and limits: Among sorted memory subsets on day 0, almost all vaccine-responding clonotypes fell below detection.

The gene calls are TRBV5-1 and TRBJ1-2; D possibly corresponds to TRBD1 (5 bases). The TCR sequence derives from a man younger than 35 who received the YFV17D yellow fever vaccine. The material sequenced was PBMCs, either bulk or a sorted T-cell subset (CD4+, CD8+, memory, or dextramer-sorted; not recorded which), taken on the day of the first yellow fever vaccination. The CDR3 bases are TGCGCCAGCAGCGAGAGGTCTGACAGCTATGGCTACACCTTC. This codes for CASSERSDSYGYTF.